The 10 T cell receptor beta chains below all came from one sample that was sequenced in a study of cytomegalovirus exposure and HLA in healthy donors. With 60 Vbeta and 13 Jbeta primers, the PCR was carried out. The data were produced by immunoSEQ multiplex PCR, yet TCRdb's version contains in-frame clones alone and is incomplete. The sample has about 140,000 clones, about 74% seen once. Sequencing input: PBMCs. The receptor source for this set is a man aged 35 to 55 in good health and CMV-seronegative.

The J gene is TRBJ1-5, the V gene TRBV4-1; tentatively, D is TRBD1 (6 bases). Germline lookup yields CDR1 MGHRA and CDR2 YSYEKL. V was shortened by 0 bases and J by 7 bases, with 16 bases between the two germline ends. The CDR3 consists of 16 residues. The CDR3 is CASSQDRGAYGQPQHF. The CDR3 DNA reads as TGCGCCAGCAGCCAAGATCGGGGGGCGTACGGGCAGCCCCAGCATTTT.

The chain links TRBV29-1 to TRBJ2-2; D possibly corresponds to TRBD1 (5 bases). With 1 base removed from V and 4 bases from J, the gap between germline ends came to 10 bases. The length of the CDR3 is 14 residues. CDR1 SQVTM and CDR2 ANQGSEA come from the germline V gene. In nucleotides, the CDR3 is TGCAGCGTTGAAGTCATGGGGCCCACCGGGGAGCTGTTTTTT. It is translated as CSVEVMGPTGELFF.

This clone has only one observation. The chain employs TRBV4-3 and TRBJ1-1; weak D call: TRBD1 (5 bases). Trimming took 1 base from V and 4 from J, leaving 13 bases between them. CDR1 is LGHNA, CDR2 YSLEER, per germline. The CDR3 runs to 15 residues. The CDR3: CASSQVRDRVTEAFF. The CDR3 DNA sequence: TGCGCCAGCAGCCAAGTCAGGGATCGGGTCACTGAAGCTTTCTTT.

The CDR3 nucleotides read TGCAGCGTAGAACTAGCGGAGATGGCCAAAAACATTCAGTACTTC. Amino acid sequence: CSVELAEMAKNIQYF. This chain joins TRBV29-1 and TRBJ2-4, with 8 bases identical to TRBD2. Germline values: CDR1 SQVTM, CDR2 ANQGSEA. This CDR3 has 15 residues. Trimming cost V 6 bases and J 1 base; bases outside gene matches: 8.

This sequence joins TRBV7-2 and TRBJ1-1; 8 positions match TRBD1. V trimming: 0 bases; J trimming: 3 bases; junction bases outside the gene matches: 6. The CDR3 runs to 16 residues. The germline V gene has CDR1 SGHTA and CDR2 FQGNSA. CDR3 amino acids: CASSLADRGIDTEAFF. CDR3 DNA sequence: TGTGCCAGCAGCTTAGCTGACAGGGGAATAGACACTGAAGCTTTCTTT. The entire variable domain, with the rest obtained from reference TRBV7-2 and TRBJ1-1, is as follows: GAGVSQSPSNKVTEKGKDVELRCDPISGHTALYWYRQSLGQGLEFLIYFQGNSAPDKSGLPSDRFSAERTGGSVSTLTIQRTQQEDSAVYLCASSLADRGIDTEAFFGQGTRLTVV.

This chain links TRBV7-2 with TRBJ1-5; 8 positions agree with TRBD1. V was clipped by 3 bases and J by 3 bases; unmatched bases: 7. Germline V CDR1 and CDR2: SGHTA, FQGNSA. The CDR3 has 16 residues. The CDR3 here is CASSFSQGGDNQPQHF. The CDR3 region has the DNA TGTGCCAGCAGCTTTTCACAGGGGGGGGACAATCAGCCCCAGCATTTT.

V is TRBV6-1 and J is TRBJ2-1, with TRBD1 matching 7 bases. CDR3 length equals 15 residues. With 7 bases clipped from V and 2 bases from J, the junction kept 8 bases outside the gene matches. Looked up from germline, CDR1 is MNHNS and CDR2 is SASEGT. CDR3 loop: CASTEDRNTYNEQFF. The CDR3 DNA follows: TGTGCCAGCACCGAGGACAGGAACACCTACAATGAGCAGTTCTTC.

V is TRBV5-6 and J is TRBJ1-2, with D perhaps TRBD1 (6 bases). Looked up from germline, CDR1 is SGHDT and CDR2 is YYEEEE. Trimming took 1 base from V and 4 from J, leaving 11 bases between them. There are 14 residues in the CDR3. CDR3 DNA sequence: TGTGCCAGCAGCTTGATCCAGGGGAGCTATGGCTACACCTTC. It is translated as CASSLIQGSYGYTF.

The V call is TRBV25-1, the J call TRBJ2-3; 12 nucleotides agree with TRBD2. The ends lost 2 bases at V and 0 bases at J; junction bases unmatched: 3. Germline V gene sequence: CDR1 MGHDK, CDR2 SYGVNS. The CDR3 sequence is 17 residues long. The CDR3 bases are TGTGCCAGCAGTGAAAGTCTAGCGGGGGGGAGCACAGATACGCAGTATTTT. Translating it yields CASSESLAGGSTDTQYF.

The rearrangement uses TRBV28 and TRBJ1-2, with D possibly being TRBD1 (5 bases). Per germline, CDR1 MDHEN and CDR2 SYDVKM. The CDR3 loop spans 12 amino acids. The V and J ends lost 4 bases and 4 bases respectively, with 7 bases between them. CDR3 sequence: CASSWGGYGYTF. The CDR3 DNA reads as TGTGCCAGCAGTTGGGGGGGCTATGGCTACACCTTC.